This is a list of T cell receptor beta chains from one sample in a study of blood T cell repertoires in COVID-19. Repertoires were generated with immunoSEQ multiplex PCR, while TCRdb's copy carries only in-frame clones and drops some. This table has approximately 170,000 clones, approximately 79% appearing once. Material for sequencing was peripheral blood. The receptors derive from a woman in her forties or fifties with acute or convalescent COVID-19. Both conserved end residues are part of each CDR3. Fields, in order: clone size, V gene, CDR3 protein. Rows may omit the clone size; those that give it use once, few, many or a size class.

clone_size: NA; v_call: TRBV19; cdr3_aa: CASSPGDQPQHF
clone_size: NA; v_call: TRBV18; cdr3_aa: CASSLQANTEAFF
clone_size: NA; v_call: TRBV11-2; cdr3_aa: CASSPYLLAGEQYF
clone_size: NA; v_call: TRBV5-1; cdr3_aa: CASSLDNRKAYNEQFF
clone_size: NA; v_call: TRBV5-4; cdr3_aa: CAWRLAGAISYNEQFF
clone_size: few; v_call: TRBV27; cdr3_aa: CASSLSSGNTEAFF
clone_size: NA; v_call: TRBV19; cdr3_aa: CASSMLARGTEAFF
clone_size: NA; v_call: TRBV28; cdr3_aa: CASSFKRRSTGELFF
clone_size: NA; v_call: TRBV6-2/TRBV6-3; cdr3_aa: CASSYRATHPGELFF
clone_size: NA; v_call: TRBV15; cdr3_aa: CATSRDLMSSGRPDTQYF
clone_size: NA; v_call: TRBV27; cdr3_aa: CASSLLRTYNEQFF
clone_size: NA; v_call: TRBV18; cdr3_aa: CASSPASGTRDEQYF
clone_size: NA; v_call: TRBV18; cdr3_aa: CASSGTGTMNTEAFF
clone_size: NA; v_call: TRBV19; cdr3_aa: CASSMYPNEKLFF
clone_size: NA; v_call: TRBV6-2/TRBV6-3; cdr3_aa: CASSLTRTDTQYF
clone_size: few; v_call: TRBV6-2/TRBV6-3; cdr3_aa: CASSYSDRGGQPQHF
clone_size: NA; v_call: TRBV11-2; cdr3_aa: CASCITMGGGTEAFF
clone_size: NA; v_call: TRBV6-5; cdr3_aa: CASSSRGNTEAFF
clone_size: NA; v_call: TRBV6-5; cdr3_aa: CASGTSGRPEQYF
clone_size: NA; v_call: TRBV27; cdr3_aa: CASSFSRGLYEQYF
clone_size: NA; v_call: TRBV7-2; cdr3_aa: CASSRDRNTGELFF
clone_size: NA; v_call: TRBV15; cdr3_aa: CATSRDIPGAGAGTDTQYF
clone_size: many; v_call: TRBV5-4; cdr3_aa: CASSAGTASGNTIYF
clone_size: NA; v_call: TRBV7-8; cdr3_aa: CASSLGWGGETQYF
clone_size: NA; v_call: TRBV20-1; cdr3_aa: CSATPGNTQYF
clone_size: NA; v_call: TRBV4-1; cdr3_aa: CASSQALLAGGLLHEQYF
clone_size: NA; v_call: TRBV14; cdr3_aa: CASSPLMRAPLHF
clone_size: NA; v_call: TRBV14; cdr3_aa: CASSRDGRVGYEQYF
clone_size: once; v_call: TRBV18; cdr3_aa: CASSDRFTEAFF
clone_size: NA; v_call: TRBV7-9; cdr3_aa: CASSQDSHSGANVLTF
clone_size: once; v_call: TRBV5-6; cdr3_aa: CASSPGGAGRREQFF
clone_size: NA; v_call: TRBV4-1; cdr3_aa: CASSQDSLAGGRTYEQYF
clone_size: NA; v_call: TRBV4-3; cdr3_aa: CASSQRGGTEAFF
clone_size: NA; v_call: TRBV18; cdr3_aa: CASSPEQGARPQHF
clone_size: few; v_call: TRBV5-1; cdr3_aa: CASSPAGESYGYTF
clone_size: once; v_call: TRBV10-3; cdr3_aa: CAISVGGNTEAFF
clone_size: NA; v_call: TRBV24-1; cdr3_aa: CATSPTSPYNEQFF
clone_size: NA; v_call: TRBV19; cdr3_aa: CASSTGTVHQPQHF
clone_size: NA; v_call: TRBV6-2/TRBV6-3; cdr3_aa: CASSLTGSRSQYF
clone_size: few; v_call: TRBV7-2; cdr3_aa: CASSFKRGRADTQYF
clone_size: NA; v_call: TRBV14; cdr3_aa: CASSPQGGFRLDYGYTF
clone_size: once; v_call: TRBV18; cdr3_aa: CASSPSGQGAGMAYNEQFF
clone_size: NA; v_call: TRBV3-1/TRBV3-2; cdr3_aa: CASSLGQGRSGANVLTF
clone_size: NA; v_call: TRBV12-3/TRBV12-4; cdr3_aa: CASRREGTGELFF
clone_size: NA; v_call: TRBV30; cdr3_aa: CAWSVLVAGRIRYGNEQFF